The sequence of this T cell receptor (beta chain) was determined in a study of blood T cell repertoires in COVID-19. Recovered status applied to Cohort 3 donors who had two consecutive negative PCRs. It also applied to those with clearance or with symptom resolution. The CDR3 is made up of 17 amino acids. With V trimmed by 0 bases and J by 0 bases, 4 bases remained unmatched. Germline CDR1 reads LNHNV; CDR2 reads YYDKDF (reference sequence). Authors' methods: Reference gene primers were amplified, and this amplification served to estimate nucleated cell counts. Profiled with immunoSEQ multiplex PCR; TCRdb holds only in-frame clones, not every one. V, J and clone size are taken as reported in that table, and D and trimming were inferred from the DNA itself. The sample records fewer than 400,000 clones, 86% being singletons. This clone was picked up a small number of times.

The origin of this receptor is a man aged 30 to 39 who had recovered from COVID-19. Input material: PBMCs or T cells enriched from blood (not recorded which). The chain has TRBV15 and TRBJ1-5; 8 nucleotides align to TRBD1. The CDR3 coding sequence is TGTGCCACCAGCAGAGATCGGACAGGGCATAGCAATCAGCCCCAGCATTTT. Its protein is CATSRDRTGHSNQPQHF.